This record concerns one T cell receptor (beta chain) sequence. The data were taken from a study of blood T cell repertoires in COVID-19. Libraries were prepared by immunoSEQ multiplex PCR; TCRdb keeps only in-frame clonotypes and omits some of them. The data show 200,000 to 250,000 clones, 84% seen once. The CDR3 consists of 16 residues. Germline V gene sequence: CDR1 MNHEY, CDR2 SVGEGT. With 4 bases clipped from V and 3 bases from J, the junction kept 9 bases outside the gene matches. The chain combines TRBV6-2 or TRBV6-3 with TRBJ1-1; TRBD1 agrees at 9 bases. This clonotype originated in a man over 45 with active or convalescent COVID-19. The sequencing input was peripheral blood. The CDR3 spells CASSSSGTGWYTEAFF. For the CDR3, the DNA is TGTGCCAGCAGTTCTTCCGGGACAGGGTGGTACACTGAAGCTTTCTTT.